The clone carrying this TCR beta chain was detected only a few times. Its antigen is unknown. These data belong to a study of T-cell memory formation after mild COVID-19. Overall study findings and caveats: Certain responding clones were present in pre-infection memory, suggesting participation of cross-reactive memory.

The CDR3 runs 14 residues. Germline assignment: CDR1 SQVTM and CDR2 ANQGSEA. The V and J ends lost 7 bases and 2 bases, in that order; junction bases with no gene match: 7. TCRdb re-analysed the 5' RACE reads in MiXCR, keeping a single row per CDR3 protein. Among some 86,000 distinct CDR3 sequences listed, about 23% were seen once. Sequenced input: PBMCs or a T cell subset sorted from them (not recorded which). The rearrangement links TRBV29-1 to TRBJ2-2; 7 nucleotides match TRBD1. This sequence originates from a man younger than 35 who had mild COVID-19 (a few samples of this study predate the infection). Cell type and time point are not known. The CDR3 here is CSGKGQPNTGELFF. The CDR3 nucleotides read TGCAGCGGCAAGGGACAGCCAAACACCGGGGAGCTGTTTTTT.